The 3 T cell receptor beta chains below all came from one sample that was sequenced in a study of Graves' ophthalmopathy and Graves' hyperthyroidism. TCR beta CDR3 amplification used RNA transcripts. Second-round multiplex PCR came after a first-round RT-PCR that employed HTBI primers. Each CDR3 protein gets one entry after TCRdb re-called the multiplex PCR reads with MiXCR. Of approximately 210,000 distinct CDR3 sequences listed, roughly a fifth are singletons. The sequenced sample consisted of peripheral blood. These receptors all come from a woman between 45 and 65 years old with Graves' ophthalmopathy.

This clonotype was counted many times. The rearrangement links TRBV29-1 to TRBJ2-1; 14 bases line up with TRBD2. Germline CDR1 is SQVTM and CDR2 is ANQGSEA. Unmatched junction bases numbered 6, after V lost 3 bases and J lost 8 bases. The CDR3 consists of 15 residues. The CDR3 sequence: CSVDGTSGSRHEQFF. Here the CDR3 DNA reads TGCAGCGTTGACGGGACTAGCGGGAGTAGGCATGAGCAGTTCTTC.

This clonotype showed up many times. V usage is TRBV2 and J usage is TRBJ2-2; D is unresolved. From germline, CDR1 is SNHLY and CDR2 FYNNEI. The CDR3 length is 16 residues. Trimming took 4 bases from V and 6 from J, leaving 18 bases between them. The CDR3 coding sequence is TGTGCCAGCAGTGGTCACGATACTCGCAACTCCGGGGAGCTGTTTTTT. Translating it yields CASSGHDTRNSGELFF.

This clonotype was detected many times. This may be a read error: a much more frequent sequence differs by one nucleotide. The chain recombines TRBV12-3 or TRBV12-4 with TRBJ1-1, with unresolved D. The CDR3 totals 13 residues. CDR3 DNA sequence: TGTGCCAACAGTTTAAAGGGTCTCACTGAAGCTTTCTTT. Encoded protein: CANSLKGLTEAFF.